These T cell receptor beta chains were read from a single sample in a study of blood T cell repertoires in COVID-19. Some clones are missing from TCRdb's copy, which holds only in-frame ones; the method was immunoSEQ multiplex PCR. The data contain 150,000 to 200,000 clones, 80% to 90% of them singletons. The sample comprised peripheral blood. These receptor sequences come from a man aged 35-49 years with active or convalescent COVID-19. Both conserved end residues are part of each CDR3. D genes are given only for firm matches. A clone size is listed for some rows: how often the clone was seen (once, few, many), or a class if it is expanded.

clone_size: .; v_call: TRBV28; j_call: TRBJ1-1; d_call: TRBD1; cdr3_nt: TGTGCCAGCAGTCCCATCACAGGGGTTATGATGAACACTGAAGCTTTCTTT; cdr3_aa: CASSPITGVMMNTEAFF
clone_size: once; v_call: TRBV5-1; j_call: TRBJ2-1; d_call: TRBD2; cdr3_nt: TGCGCCAGCAGCTTGCGGACTAGCGGGGGGAGCTCCTACAATGAGCAGTTCTTC; cdr3_aa: CASSLRTSGGSSYNEQFF
clone_size: .; v_call: TRBV28; j_call: TRBJ1-5; d_call: .; cdr3_nt: TGTGCCAGCAGGGAAGCGGGGGGAGCCGGCAATCAGCCCCAGCATTTT; cdr3_aa: CASREAGGAGNQPQHF
clone_size: .; v_call: TRBV7-3; j_call: TRBJ2-1; d_call: .; cdr3_nt: TGTGCCAGCAGTCTTCGCGGGGGCGCGGGGGATGAGCAGTTCTTC; cdr3_aa: CASSLRGGAGDEQFF
clone_size: .; v_call: TRBV11-2; j_call: TRBJ1-2; d_call: .; cdr3_nt: TGTGCCAGCAGCCCCGGAGAGAGGGGGAGCTACACCTTC; cdr3_aa: CASSPGERGSYTF
clone_size: .; v_call: TRBV20-1; j_call: TRBJ1-1; d_call: .; cdr3_nt: TGCAGTGCTAGATCCGCTGAAGCTTTCTTT; cdr3_aa: CSARSAEAFF
clone_size: .; v_call: TRBV27; j_call: TRBJ2-5; d_call: TRBD2; cdr3_nt: TGTGCCAGCGGCCCTAGCGGGGGGTTGGAGACCCAGTACTTC; cdr3_aa: CASGPSGGLETQYF
clone_size: .; v_call: TRBV4-3; j_call: TRBJ2-3; d_call: TRBD2; cdr3_nt: TGCGCCAGCAGCCAAGTTCAGCGGGGTGCGGGTACGCAGTATTTT; cdr3_aa: CASSQVQRGAGTQYF
clone_size: .; v_call: TRBV18; j_call: TRBJ2-7; d_call: .; cdr3_nt: TGTGCCAGCTCACCACCGTCCGGGTACGACGAGCAGTACTTC; cdr3_aa: CASSPPSGYDEQYF
clone_size: .; v_call: TRBV18; j_call: TRBJ1-1; d_call: .; cdr3_nt: TGTGCCAGCTCACAACCACAGGGCCTTGGTAACACTGAAGCTTTCTTT; cdr3_aa: CASSQPQGLGNTEAFF
clone_size: .; v_call: TRBV28; j_call: TRBJ1-5; d_call: .; cdr3_nt: TGTGCCAGCAGCCAGACAGGTTATAGCAATCAGCCCCAGCATTTT; cdr3_aa: CASSQTGYSNQPQHF
clone_size: .; v_call: TRBV30; j_call: TRBJ1-2; d_call: .; cdr3_nt: TGTGCCTGGAGTTGGACGGGGGGCCGAAACTATGGCTACACCTTC; cdr3_aa: CAWSWTGGRNYGYTF
clone_size: .; v_call: TRBV9; j_call: TRBJ2-2; d_call: TRBD2; cdr3_nt: TGTGCCAGCAGCGCGACTAGCGGGGGGGCGGCCGGGGAGCTGTTTTTT; cdr3_aa: CASSATSGGAAGELFF
clone_size: .; v_call: TRBV7-2; j_call: TRBJ1-2; d_call: .; cdr3_nt: TGTGCCAGCAGCCAGAATGCTGCAGGCTATGGCTACACCTTC; cdr3_aa: CASSQNAAGYGYTF
clone_size: .; v_call: TRBV27; j_call: TRBJ2-2; d_call: TRBD1; cdr3_nt: TGTGCCAGCAGTTCAGGGGGCAAGTGGACCGGGGAGCTGTTTTTT; cdr3_aa: CASSSGGKWTGELFF
clone_size: .; v_call: TRBV6-5; j_call: TRBJ1-2; d_call: TRBD1; cdr3_nt: TGTGCCAGCTTCTACCCCGGGACAGGCGGAGGCTACACCTTC; cdr3_aa: CASFYPGTGGGYTF
clone_size: .; v_call: TRBV9; j_call: TRBJ1-4; d_call: TRBD1; cdr3_nt: TGTGCCAGCAGCGCGGGACAGGGGGCTAATGAAAAACTGTTTTTT; cdr3_aa: CASSAGQGANEKLFF
clone_size: .; v_call: TRBV7-9; j_call: TRBJ1-1; d_call: .; cdr3_nt: TGTGCCAGCAGCCAAGGGGGGGCAGCACCAAAAAACTCTGAAGCTTTCTTT; cdr3_aa: CASSQGGAAPKNSEAFF
clone_size: once; v_call: TRBV5-1; j_call: TRBJ1-1; d_call: TRBD1; cdr3_nt: TGCGCCAGCAGCCCAACAGGGGACACTGAAGCTTTCTTT; cdr3_aa: CASSPTGDTEAFF
clone_size: .; v_call: TRBV24-1; j_call: TRBJ2-3; d_call: TRBD2; cdr3_nt: TGTGCCACCAGTGACCATCCTCCAGCGGGGGCTACGCAGTATTTT; cdr3_aa: CATSDHPPAGATQYF
clone_size: few; v_call: TRBV18; j_call: TRBJ2-1; d_call: .; cdr3_nt: TGTGCCAGCTCACCACAGCAGGGGCTCTACAATGAGCAGTTCTTC; cdr3_aa: CASSPQQGLYNEQFF
clone_size: once; v_call: TRBV6-1; j_call: TRBJ2-5; d_call: .; cdr3_nt: TGTGCCAGCAGTGAAGGTGGCAGGGCCCAAGAGACCCAGTACTTC; cdr3_aa: CASSEGGRAQETQYF
clone_size: .; v_call: TRBV7-3; j_call: TRBJ1-1; d_call: .; cdr3_nt: TGTGCCAGCAGCCAATTGAGGAACACTGAAGCTTTCTTT; cdr3_aa: CASSQLRNTEAFF
clone_size: .; v_call: TRBV2; j_call: TRBJ1-6; d_call: .; cdr3_nt: TGTGCCAGCACCTCGGGTAGAGATTATAATTCACCCCTCCACTTT; cdr3_aa: CASTSGRDYNSPLHF
clone_size: .; v_call: TRBV7-9; j_call: TRBJ2-5; d_call: TRBD1; cdr3_nt: TGTGCCAGCAACACAGGGGAAGAGACCCAGTACTTC; cdr3_aa: CASNTGEETQYF
clone_size: .; v_call: TRBV7-2; j_call: TRBJ1-4; d_call: .; cdr3_nt: TGTGCCAGCAGCTTAGTGGGCAACCCAACTAATGAAAAACTGTTTTTT; cdr3_aa: CASSLVGNPTNEKLFF
clone_size: once; v_call: TRBV3-1/TRBV3-2; j_call: TRBJ1-1; d_call: .; cdr3_nt: TGTGCCAGCAGCCAAGCAGCAGGGGCTGATGAAGCTTTCTTT; cdr3_aa: CASSQAAGADEAFF
clone_size: .; v_call: TRBV3-1/TRBV3-2; j_call: TRBJ1-1; d_call: .; cdr3_nt: TGTGCCAGCAGCCAAGCGGGAACCGAAGCTTTCTTT; cdr3_aa: CASSQAGTEAFF
clone_size: .; v_call: TRBV6-1; j_call: TRBJ1-4; d_call: .; cdr3_nt: TGTGCCAGCAGTGAAATGGGGGCATCTAATGAAAAACTGTTTTTT; cdr3_aa: CASSEMGASNEKLFF
clone_size: .; v_call: TRBV24-1; j_call: TRBJ1-2; d_call: .; cdr3_nt: TGTGCCACCAGTGATTTTAGGGGAAAAGGCTACACCTTC; cdr3_aa: CATSDFRGKGYTF
clone_size: once; v_call: TRBV4-2; j_call: TRBJ1-2; d_call: .; cdr3_nt: TGTGCCAGCAGCCAAGCCCCGACCCTGGGGGCCTATGGCTACACCTTC; cdr3_aa: CASSQAPTLGAYGYTF
clone_size: .; v_call: TRBV2; j_call: TRBJ1-5; d_call: .; cdr3_nt: TGTGCCAGCAGTGACAGGGGCGCTGCTAATAGCAATCAGCCCCAGCATTTT; cdr3_aa: CASSDRGAANSNQPQHF